Listed below are T cell receptor beta chains from one sample, sequenced in a study of neoadjuvant anti-PD-1 for oral cavity cancer. Assay: immunoSEQ multiplex PCR; the TCRdb copy retains only in-frame clones and omits some. The sample holds roughly 15,000 clones; approximately 70% are singletons and the top ten take around 2.6%. This material consisted of PBMCs, taken before nivolumab (anti-PD-1) treatment. The source is a person aged 40 to 85 with oral cavity squamous cell carcinoma. The CDR3 runs from the conserved cysteine through the conserved F or W. A D gene is named only where the DNA matches it firmly. A clone size is listed for some rows: how often the clone was seen (once, few, many), or a class if it is expanded.

clone_size: .
d_call: .
j_call: TRBJ1-2
v_call: TRBV30
cdr3_aa: CAWSVRAVNFTF
cdr3_nt: TGTGCCTGGAGTGTAAGGGCAGTAAACTTCACCTTC

clone_size: few
d_call: TRBD1
j_call: TRBJ2-7
v_call: TRBV5-1
cdr3_aa: CASSLGQGAVEQYF
cdr3_nt: TGCGCCAGCAGCCTAGGACAGGGGGCAGTCGAGCAGTACTTC

clone_size: .
d_call: TRBD1
j_call: TRBJ2-1
v_call: TRBV6-1
cdr3_aa: CASSQGQGTYNEQFF
cdr3_nt: TGTGCCAGCAGTCAGGGACAGGGAACCTACAATGAGCAGTTCTTC

clone_size: .
d_call: TRBD2
j_call: TRBJ2-7
v_call: TRBV6-6
cdr3_aa: CASSRAGGQYEQYF
cdr3_nt: TGTGCCAGCAGTCGAGCGGGAGGGCAATACGAGCAGTACTTC

clone_size: .
d_call: TRBD1
j_call: TRBJ2-7
v_call: TRBV15
cdr3_aa: CATSKQGAGYEQYF
cdr3_nt: TGTGCCACCAGCAAACAGGGGGCGGGGTACGAGCAGTACTTC

clone_size: .
d_call: TRBD1
j_call: TRBJ2-7
v_call: TRBV19
cdr3_aa: CASSMGQSGAYEQYF
cdr3_nt: TGTGCCAGTAGTATGGGACAGTCCGGGGCCTACGAGCAGTACTTC

clone_size: few
d_call: TRBD1
j_call: TRBJ2-7
v_call: TRBV4-2
cdr3_aa: CASSQAGQGKYEQYF
cdr3_nt: TGTGCCAGCAGCCAGGCTGGACAGGGTAAGTACGAGCAGTACTTC

clone_size: .
d_call: TRBD2
j_call: TRBJ2-1
v_call: TRBV29-1
cdr3_aa: CSVENSLGLAGGPSWDEQFF
cdr3_nt: TGCAGCGTTGAAAACTCTTTGGGACTAGCGGGAGGGCCGAGTTGGGATGAGCAGTTCTTC

clone_size: .
d_call: .
j_call: TRBJ2-7
v_call: TRBV11-1
cdr3_aa: CASSPVGNSREQYF
cdr3_nt: TGTGCCAGCAGCCCCGTCGGGAACTCAAGGGAGCAGTACTTC

clone_size: .
d_call: TRBD2
j_call: TRBJ2-1
v_call: TRBV6-5
cdr3_aa: CASSLGLAGRQFF
cdr3_nt: TGTGCCAGCAGCCTAGGACTAGCCGGAAGGCAGTTCTTC

clone_size: .
d_call: .
j_call: TRBJ1-1
v_call: TRBV30
cdr3_aa: CAWSSRDPPVPEAFF
cdr3_nt: TGTGCCTGGAGTTCACGGGACCCCCCGGTCCCTGAAGCTTTCTTT

clone_size: once
d_call: TRBD1
j_call: TRBJ2-5
v_call: TRBV5-1
cdr3_aa: CASSSLQGPKETQYF
cdr3_nt: TGCGCCAGCAGCTCGTTACAGGGGCCAAAAGAGACCCAGTACTTC

clone_size: .
d_call: .
j_call: TRBJ2-2
v_call: TRBV19
cdr3_aa: CASSPSGRGPGAGELFF
cdr3_nt: TGTGCCAGTAGCCCAAGTGGAAGGGGTCCCGGCGCCGGGGAGCTGTTTTTT

clone_size: .
d_call: TRBD1
j_call: TRBJ2-2
v_call: TRBV5-5
cdr3_aa: CASSFDQGAGELFF
cdr3_nt: TGTGCCAGCAGCTTTGACCAGGGGGCCGGGGAGCTGTTTTTT

clone_size: .
d_call: TRBD2
j_call: TRBJ2-7
v_call: TRBV7-9
cdr3_aa: CASSLRAGEYEQYF
cdr3_nt: TGTGCCAGCAGCTTAAGGGCGGGAGAATACGAGCAGTACTTC

clone_size: few
d_call: TRBD1
j_call: TRBJ1-1
v_call: TRBV7-3
cdr3_aa: CASSQGVSTEAFF
cdr3_nt: TGTGCCAGCAGCCAGGGGGTTAGTACTGAAGCTTTCTTT

clone_size: once
d_call: .
j_call: TRBJ1-4
v_call: TRBV30
cdr3_aa: CAWTLGPGRLFF
cdr3_nt: TGTGCCTGGACCTTAGGCCCAGGGCGACTGTTTTTT

clone_size: .
d_call: .
j_call: TRBJ2-3
v_call: TRBV5-1
cdr3_aa: CASSLDRGSTDTQYF
cdr3_nt: TGCGCCAGCAGCTTGGATCGCGGGAGCACAGATACGCAGTATTTT

clone_size: .
d_call: .
j_call: TRBJ2-3
v_call: TRBV29-1
cdr3_aa: CSVEAGTDTQYF
cdr3_nt: TGCAGCGTTGAAGCGGGCACAGATACGCAGTATTTT

clone_size: .
d_call: TRBD1
j_call: TRBJ2-3
v_call: TRBV11-1
cdr3_aa: CASSFTGGTGPTDTQYF
cdr3_nt: TGTGCCAGCAGCTTTACCGGAGGGACAGGTCCCACAGATACGCAGTATTTT

clone_size: .
d_call: TRBD1
j_call: TRBJ2-5
v_call: TRBV25-1
cdr3_aa: CASSEGQGAWETQYF
cdr3_nt: TGTGCCAGCAGTGAGGGACAGGGGGCTTGGGAGACCCAGTACTTC

clone_size: .
d_call: TRBD1
j_call: TRBJ1-4
v_call: TRBV6-1
cdr3_aa: CASSLQGTNEKLFF
cdr3_nt: TGTGCCAGCAGCTTACAGGGGACTAATGAAAAACTGTTTTTT